This T cell receptor (beta chain) was sequenced during a study of blood T cell repertoires in COVID-19. Study background: Whether acute or convalescent, the COVID-19 samples came from the United States, Italy and Spain.

The germline CDR1 and CDR2 sequences are MDHEN and SYDVKM. The CDR3 is made up of 12 amino acids. The V and J ends lost 1 base and 4 bases respectively, with 3 bases between them. Authors' data handling: Nucleated cell counts were estimated from reference gene primer amplification. Only in-frame clones appear in the TCRdb table, and some are missing; sequencing was by immunoSEQ multiplex PCR. V and J calls and clone size come straight from that table; D and trimming were deduced from the DNA. The sample has approximately 38,000 clones, around nine tenths seen once. This clonotype was obtained from a man between 60 and 75 years old with COVID-19, enrolled during active disease. The chain recombines TRBV28 with TRBJ2-3; D is unclear. Sequenced material: peripheral blood. The CDR3 bases are TGTGCCAGCAGTTTATTATCAGATACGCAGTATTTT. Amino acid sequence: CASSLLSDTQYF.